The rows below give T cell receptor beta chains drawn from one sample of a study of identical twins. MiXCR, run by TCRdb on the 5' RACE reads, gives a single entry per CDR3 protein. This table has hundreds of thousands of distinct CDR3 sequences, around an eighth appearing once. These same records also appear under a second study, on yellow fever vaccine responses in identical twins.

Sequencing input: CD8+ T cells sorted from blood. These receptors were obtained from a woman between 18 and 29 years old in good health. CDR3s include the opening cysteine and the closing phenylalanine or tryptophan. D genes are given only for firm matches. A row's size may be missing; if present it is once, few, many or a size class.

j_call | d_call | clone_size | v_call | cdr3_aa | cdr3_nt
TRBJ2-5 | . | . | TRBV5-1 | CASSAGPNVETQYF | TGCGCCAGCAGCGCGGGACCGAATGTGGAGACCCAGTACTTC
TRBJ2-3 | TRBD2 | few | TRBV5-1 | CASRTSGGSGTDTQYF | TGCGCCAGCCGGACTAGCGGGGGTAGTGGCACAGATACGCAGTATTTT
TRBJ1-5 | TRBD1 | once | TRBV28 | CASSLKGQGINQPQHF | TGTGCCAGCAGTTTAAAAGGACAGGGCATCAATCAGCCCCAGCATTTT
TRBJ2-5 | TRBD2 | few | TRBV27 | CASSSGAGTSRSETQYF | TGTGCCAGCAGTTCGGGTGCCGGGACTAGCCGATCTGAGACCCAGTACTTC
TRBJ1-2 | . | . | TRBV12-3/TRBV12-4 | CASSYGIGYTF | TGTGCCAGCAGTTACGGTATTGGCTACACCTTC
TRBJ2-3 | . | many | TRBV12-3/TRBV12-4 | CASSPLRGTDTQYF | TGTGCCAGCAGTCCCCTCCGGGGCACAGATACGCAGTATTTT
TRBJ2-1 | . | . | TRBV3-1 | CASSLQQFF | TGTGCCAGCAGCCTCCAGCAGTTCTTC
TRBJ1-1 | . | . | TRBV5-6 | CASSLMVRTLRTEAFF | TGTGCCAGCAGCTTGATGGTTAGGACCCTTCGTACTGAAGCTTTCTTT
TRBJ2-1 | TRBD2 | few | TRBV7-8 | CASSLAVSGVNNEQFF | TGTGCCAGCAGCTTAGCGGTTAGCGGGGTGAACAATGAGCAGTTCTTC
TRBJ2-2 | . | . | TRBV6-1 | CASSEARDGTGELFF | TGTGCCAGCAGTGAGGCCAGGGATGGAACCGGGGAGCTGTTTTTT
TRBJ1-1 | . | many | TRBV12-3/TRBV12-4 | CASTPTVNTEAFF | TGTGCCAGCACCCCAACAGTGAACACTGAAGCTTTCTTT
TRBJ2-2 | . | few | TRBV7-3 | CASSPGLLGDTGELFF | TGTGCCAGCAGCCCAGGACTCCTAGGGGACACCGGGGAGCTGTTTTTT
TRBJ1-3 | TRBD1 | . | TRBV20-1 | CSARDGGQLGNTIYF | TGCAGTGCTAGAGATGGGGGACAGCTTGGAAACACCATATATTTT
TRBJ1-5 | . | . | TRBV10-2 | CASSDLFRGSNQPQHF | TGCGCCAGCAGTGATCTCTTTCGGGGGAGCAATCAGCCCCAGCATTTT
TRBJ2-1 | . | many | TRBV7-9 | CASSYPFDMLGNEQFF | TGTGCCAGCAGCTACCCTTTCGATATGTTGGGAAATGAGCAGTTCTTC
TRBJ2-1 | . | . | TRBV4-1 | CASSQREEGQPPYNEQFF | TGCGCCAGCAGCCAAAGAGAGGAGGGGCAACCCCCCTACAATGAGCAGTTCTTC
TRBJ2-7 | TRBD2 | . | TRBV20-1 | CSALGTSGIEVEQYF | TGCAGTGCCTTGGGGACTAGCGGGATTGAGGTCGAGCAGTACTTC
TRBJ2-2 | . | many | TRBV29-1 | CSVEDPEGGAAGELFF | TGCAGCGTTGAAGACCCCGAAGGGGGGGCGGCCGGGGAGCTGTTTTTT
TRBJ2-1 | TRBD2 | . | TRBV28 | CASSYLTSAGNNEQFF | TGTGCCAGCAGTTATCTCACTAGCGCGGGAAACAATGAGCAGTTCTTC
TRBJ2-1 | TRBD2 | few | TRBV7-8 | CASSFTGTSAFEQFF | TGTGCCAGCAGCTTTACCGGGACTAGCGCCTTTGAGCAGTTCTTC
TRBJ2-2 | TRBD2 | . | TRBV2 | CASSGGLAGVQWELFF | TGTGCCAGCAGTGGAGGTCTAGCGGGAGTTCAGTGGGAGCTGTTTTTT
TRBJ2-5 | TRBD2 | many | TRBV7-8 | CASSLRTSGRARETQYF | TGTGCCAGCAGCTTAAGGACTAGCGGGAGGGCCCGAGAGACCCAGTACTTC
TRBJ1-2 | . | . | TRBV12-3/TRBV12-4 | CASSFGNGEGYTF | .
TRBJ1-2 | . | . | TRBV12-3/TRBV12-4 | CASSFAVFNYGYTF | TGTGCCAGCAGTTTTGCGGTCTTTAACTATGGCTACACCTTC
TRBJ1-5 | . | . | TRBV7-9 | CASSPTGTQPQHF | TGTGCCAGCAGCCCTACAGGGACTCAGCCCCAGCATTTT
TRBJ2-2 | . | few | TRBV7-6 | CASSLDRGLYTGELFF | TGTGCCAGCAGCTTAGACCGGGGCCTCTACACCGGGGAGCTGTTTTTT
TRBJ2-5 | TRBD2 | . | TRBV5-5 | CASSFRSGGYQETQYF | TGTGCCAGCAGCTTTCGGAGCGGGGGGTACCAAGAGACCCAGTACTTC
TRBJ1-2 | . | . | TRBV7-9 | CASSFGASGGYTF | TGTGCCAGCAGCTTTGGTGCTAGCGGTGGCTACACCTTC
TRBJ2-7 | TRBD2 | many | TRBV7-8 | CASSLDSGGGYEQYF | TGTGCCAGCAGCTTAGATTCGGGAGGTGGCTACGAGCAGTACTTC
TRBJ1-6 | . | many | TRBV12-3/TRBV12-4 | CASSLAGTGSSPLHF | TGTGCCAGCAGTTTGGCCGGGACTGGCAGTTCACCCCTCCACTTT
TRBJ2-5 | . | . | TRBV19 | CASSVTGTGETQYF | TGTGCCAGTAGTGTCACGGGGACCGGAGAGACCCAGTACTTC
TRBJ2-1 | . | . | TRBV10-3 | CATVDRSDTDEQFF | TGTGCCACCGTAGACAGGTCAGACACGGATGAGCAGTTCTTC
TRBJ1-1 | . | . | TRBV7-2 | CASSIGLVAPNTEAFF | TGTGCCAGCAGTATAGGGCTGGTTGCTCCCAACACTGAAGCTTTCTTT
TRBJ1-5 | . | . | TRBV7-9 | CASSLAETGGQPQHF | TGTGCCAGCAGCTTAGCCGAGACTGGGGGCCAGCCCCAGCATTTT
TRBJ1-2 | . | . | TRBV5-1 | CASSSLGGHYGYTF | TGCGCCAGCAGCTCGCTAGGGGGGCACTATGGCTACACCTTC
TRBJ2-3 | TRBD2 | . | TRBV4-1 | CASSGTGGKTDTQYF | TGCGCCAGCAGCGGGACGGGGGGGAAGACAGATACGCAGTATTTT
TRBJ2-2 | . | few | TRBV6-1 | CASSEPSGELFF | TGTGCCAGCAGTGAACCCTCCGGGGAGCTGTTTTTT
TRBJ2-3 | . | . | TRBV4-1 | CASSQLWASTDTQYF | TGCGCCAGCAGCCAATTGTGGGCGAGCACAGATACGCAGTATTTT
TRBJ1-1 | . | . | TRBV25-1 | CATTRGSEAFF | TGTGCCACCACAAGGGGGAGTGAAGCTTTCTTT
TRBJ2-5 | TRBD2 | few | TRBV12-3/TRBV12-4 | CASSLGRGGRREETQYF | TGTGCCAGCAGTTTAGGCCGGGGGGGGAGGCGAGAAGAGACCCAGTACTTC
TRBJ2-7 | TRBD2 | . | TRBV7-6 | CASRPNSGSGYEQYF | TGTGCCAGCAGGCCAAATAGCGGGAGTGGTTACGAGCAGTACTTC
TRBJ2-5 | . | . | TRBV14 | CASSQGGTPGTQYF | TGTGCCAGCAGCCAAGGAGGGACCCCGGGGACCCAGTACTTC
TRBJ1-1 | TRBD1 | few | TRBV6-1 | CASSLGQGSEAFF | TGTGCCAGCAGCCTCGGACAGGGGTCTGAAGCTTTCTTT
TRBJ2-3 | . | . | TRBV4-2 | CASSQDMESEDTDTQYF | TGTGCCAGCAGCCAAGATATGGAGAGTGAGGACACAGATACGCAGTATTTT
TRBJ1-2 | . | . | TRBV2 | CATKTGYGYTF | TGTGCCACCAAGACGGGCTATGGCTACACCTTC
TRBJ2-1 | . | few | TRBV12-3/TRBV12-4 | CASRTGFEQFF | TGTGCCAGCAGAACCGGGTTTGAGCAGTTCTTC
TRBJ2-7 | TRBD1 | many | TRBV29-1 | CSVGTGKGTSSYEQYF | TGCAGCGTCGGGACAGGAAAAGGTACTAGCTCCTACGAGCAGTACTTC
TRBJ1-1 | . | . | TRBV5-6 | CASSFLTAGRTEAFF | TGTGCCAGCAGCTTCCTAACCGCTGGGAGAACTGAAGCTTTCTTT